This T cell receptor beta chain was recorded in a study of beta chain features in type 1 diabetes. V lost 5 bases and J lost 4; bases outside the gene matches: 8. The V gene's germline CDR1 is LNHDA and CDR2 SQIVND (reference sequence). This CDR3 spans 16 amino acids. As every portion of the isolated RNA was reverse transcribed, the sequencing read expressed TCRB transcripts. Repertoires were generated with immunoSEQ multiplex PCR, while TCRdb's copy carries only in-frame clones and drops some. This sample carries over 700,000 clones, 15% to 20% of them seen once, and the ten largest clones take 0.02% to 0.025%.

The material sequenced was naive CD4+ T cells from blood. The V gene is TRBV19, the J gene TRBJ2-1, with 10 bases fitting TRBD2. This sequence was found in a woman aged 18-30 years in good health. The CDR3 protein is CASSPRTSGAYNEQFF. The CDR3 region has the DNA TGTGCCAGTAGTCCACGGACTAGCGGAGCTTACAATGAGCAGTTCTTC.